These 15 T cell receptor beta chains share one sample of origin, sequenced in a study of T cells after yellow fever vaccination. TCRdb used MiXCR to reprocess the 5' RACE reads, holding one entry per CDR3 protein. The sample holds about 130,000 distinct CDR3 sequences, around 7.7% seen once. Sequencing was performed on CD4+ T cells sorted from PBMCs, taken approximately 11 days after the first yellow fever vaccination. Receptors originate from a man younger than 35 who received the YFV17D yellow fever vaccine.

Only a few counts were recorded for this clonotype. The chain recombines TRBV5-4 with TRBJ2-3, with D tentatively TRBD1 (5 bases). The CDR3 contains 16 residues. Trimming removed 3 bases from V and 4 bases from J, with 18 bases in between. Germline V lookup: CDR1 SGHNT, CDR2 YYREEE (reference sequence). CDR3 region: CASSWAGRVAADTQYF. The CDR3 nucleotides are TGTGCCAGCAGCTGGGCTGGCAGGGTGGCGGCAGATACGCAGTATTTT.

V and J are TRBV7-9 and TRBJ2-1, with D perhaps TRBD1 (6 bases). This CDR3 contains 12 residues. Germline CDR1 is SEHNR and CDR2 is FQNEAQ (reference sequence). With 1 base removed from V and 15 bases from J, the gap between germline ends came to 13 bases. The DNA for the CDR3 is TGTGCCAGCAGCTTAGAAGGCAGGGGTGGGTTCTTC. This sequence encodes CASSLEGRGGFF.

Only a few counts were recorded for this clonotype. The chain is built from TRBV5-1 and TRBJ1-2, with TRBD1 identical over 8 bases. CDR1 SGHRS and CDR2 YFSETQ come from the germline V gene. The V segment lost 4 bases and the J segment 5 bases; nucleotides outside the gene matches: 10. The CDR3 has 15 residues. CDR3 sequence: CASSPDRGAPYGYTF. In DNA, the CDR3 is TGCGCCAGCAGCCCCGACAGGGGCGCGCCTTATGGCTACACCTTC.

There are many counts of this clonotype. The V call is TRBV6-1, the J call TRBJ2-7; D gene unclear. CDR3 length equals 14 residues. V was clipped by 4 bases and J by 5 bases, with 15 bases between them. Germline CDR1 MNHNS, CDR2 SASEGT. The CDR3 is CASSGRGFLNEQYV. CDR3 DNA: TGTGCCAGCAGTGGGCGAGGCTTCCTGAACGAGCAGTACGTC.

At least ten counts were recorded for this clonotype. The CDR3 loop is CASSQAGTGGAGDGYTF. The CDR3 DNA reads as TGTGCCAGCAGCCAGGCCGGGACAGGGGGCGCCGGTGATGGCTACACCTTC. J is TRBJ1-2 and V is TRBV4-2, with 12 bases lining up with TRBD1. The CDR3 is made up of 17 amino acids. J was trimmed by 6 bases and V by 3 bases; bases with no gene match: 11. The germline V gene encodes CDR1 LGHNA and CDR2 YNFKEQ.

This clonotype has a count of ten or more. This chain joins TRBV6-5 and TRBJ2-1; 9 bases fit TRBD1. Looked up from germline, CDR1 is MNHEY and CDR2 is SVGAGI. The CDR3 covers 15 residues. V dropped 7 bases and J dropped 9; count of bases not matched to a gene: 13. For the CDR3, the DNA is TGTGCCAGCACTTCCCGCCCGACAGGGGGTTCTGAGCAGTTCTTC. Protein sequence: CASTSRPTGGSEQFF.

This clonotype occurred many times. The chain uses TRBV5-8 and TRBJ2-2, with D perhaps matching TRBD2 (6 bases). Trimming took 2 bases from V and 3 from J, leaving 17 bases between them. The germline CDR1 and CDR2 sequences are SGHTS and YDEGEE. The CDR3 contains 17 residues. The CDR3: CASSFRTTSIYTGELFF. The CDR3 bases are TGTGCCAGCAGCTTCCGTACCACTAGCATTTACACCGGGGAGCTGTTTTTT.

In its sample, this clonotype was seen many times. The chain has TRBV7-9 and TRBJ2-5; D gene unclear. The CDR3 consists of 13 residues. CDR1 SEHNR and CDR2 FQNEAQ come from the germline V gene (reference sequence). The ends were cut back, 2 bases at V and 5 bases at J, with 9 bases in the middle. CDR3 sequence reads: CASSLYPGETQYF. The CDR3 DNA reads TGTGCCAGCAGCTTATATCCTGGCGAGACCCAGTACTTC.

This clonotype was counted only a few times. The CDR3: CASSPYGHSPQYF. DNA of the CDR3: TGTGCCAGCAGCCCTTACGGCCATTCACCGCAGTATTTT. The chain recombines TRBV7-2 with TRBJ2-3; D remains unclear. CDR3 length equals 13 residues. V was cut by 5 bases and J by 10 bases, with 16 bases left in between. Germline CDR1 and CDR2: SGHTA and FQGNSA.

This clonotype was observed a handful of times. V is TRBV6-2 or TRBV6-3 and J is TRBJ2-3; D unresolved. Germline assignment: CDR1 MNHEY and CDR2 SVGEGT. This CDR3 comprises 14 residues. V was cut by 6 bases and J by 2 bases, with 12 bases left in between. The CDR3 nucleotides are TGTGCCAGCAGGCAAGGGCTGCACACAGATACGCAGTATTTT. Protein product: CASRQGLHTDTQYF.

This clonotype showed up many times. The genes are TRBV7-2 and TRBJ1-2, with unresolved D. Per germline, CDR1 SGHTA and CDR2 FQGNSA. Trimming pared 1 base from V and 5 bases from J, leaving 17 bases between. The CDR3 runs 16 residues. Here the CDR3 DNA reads TGTGCCAGCAGCTTAGATCAGCAGGCCGTTTTTTATGGCTACACCTTC. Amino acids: CASSLDQQAVFYGYTF.

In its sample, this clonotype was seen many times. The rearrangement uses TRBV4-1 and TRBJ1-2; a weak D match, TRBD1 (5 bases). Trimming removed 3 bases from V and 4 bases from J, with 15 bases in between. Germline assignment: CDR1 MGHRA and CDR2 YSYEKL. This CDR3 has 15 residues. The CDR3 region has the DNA TGCGCCAGCAGCCACCCGACGGGGGGAACCTATGGCTACACCTTC. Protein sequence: CASSHPTGGTYGYTF.

CDR3 nucleotides: TGTGCCAGCTCACCAGGGACGGTGAGGGAAAAACTGTTTTTT. This encodes CASSPGTVREKLFF. The V and J genes are TRBV18 and TRBJ1-4, with D perhaps matching TRBD1 (5 bases). The length of the CDR3 is 14 residues. Between the trimmed V and J ends, which lost 2 bases and 8 bases, there was a span of 12 bases. Germline CDR1 reads KGHSH; CDR2 reads LQKENI.

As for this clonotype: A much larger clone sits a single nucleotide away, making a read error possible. CDR3 sequence: CASSQEQDGQAGNTIYF. In DNA form, the CDR3 reads TGCGCCAGCAGCCAAGAACAGGACGGACAGGCTGGAAACACCATATATTTT. The chain combines TRBV4-3 with TRBJ1-3, with 7 bases identical to TRBD1. Germline V lookup: CDR1 LGHNA, CDR2 YSLEER. This CDR3 has 17 residues. V lost 0 bases, J lost 2 bases, and 7 bases stayed unmatched.

CDR3 nucleotide sequence: TGTGCCACCAGTGATTTGGTCACGAGGGGCGCGTCCAATGAGCAGTTCTTC. It specifies CATSDLVTRGASNEQFF. The chain combines TRBV24-1 with TRBJ2-1, with D possibly being TRBD1 or TRBD2 (5 bases each). Trimming removed 0 bases at V and 6 bases at J, with 17 bases between. CDR3 length equals 17 residues. Germline values: CDR1 KGHDR, CDR2 SFDVKD.